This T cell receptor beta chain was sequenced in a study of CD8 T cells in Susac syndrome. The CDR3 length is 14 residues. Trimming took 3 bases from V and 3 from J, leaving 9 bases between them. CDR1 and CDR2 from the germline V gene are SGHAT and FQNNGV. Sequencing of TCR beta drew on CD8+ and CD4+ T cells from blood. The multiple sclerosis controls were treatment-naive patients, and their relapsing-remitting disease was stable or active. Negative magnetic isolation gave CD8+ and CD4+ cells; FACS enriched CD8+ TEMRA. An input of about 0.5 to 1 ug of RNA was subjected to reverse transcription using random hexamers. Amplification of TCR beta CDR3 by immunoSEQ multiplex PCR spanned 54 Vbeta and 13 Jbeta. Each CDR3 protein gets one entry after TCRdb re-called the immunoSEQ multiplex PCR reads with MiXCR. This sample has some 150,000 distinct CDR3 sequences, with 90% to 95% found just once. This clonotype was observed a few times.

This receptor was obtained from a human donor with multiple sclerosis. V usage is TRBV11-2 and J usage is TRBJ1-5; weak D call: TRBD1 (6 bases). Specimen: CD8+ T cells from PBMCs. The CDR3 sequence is CASSFGQLNQPQHF. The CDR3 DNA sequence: TGTGCCAGCAGCTTCGGACAGCTCAATCAGCCCCAGCATTTT.